This entry lists 27 T cell receptor beta chains sequenced from one sample in a study of human T cells and chemical hapten exposure. The time point is: patch test 3, about 24 weeks after DPC sensitization. This sample's treatment: therapeutic diphenylcyclopropenone sensitization with weekly scalp DPC. TCRdb reanalysed the RACE reads using MiXCR and keeps one entry per CDR3 protein. The sample lists about 160,000 distinct CDR3 sequences, 25% to 35% occurring once. The starting material was whole blood, obtained in connection with sensitization to the hapten diphenylcyclopropenone (DPC). Every receptor here comes from a young woman with alopecia areata. Some clones in this sample may be carry-over from other donors' samples.

This clonotype was observed a few times. The junction departs from germline at one end; a sequencing error may be responsible. V usage is TRBV11-2 and J usage is TRBJ2-1; D remains unclear. From germline, CDR1 is SGHAT and CDR2 FQNNGV. The CDR3 has 16 residues. CDR3 residues: CASSSLTSGYMAAVVF. CDR3 coding DNA: TGTGCCAGCAGCTCCTTAACGTCCGGGTATATGGCGGCCGTGGTCTTC.

This clonotype has only a few counts. The V and J genes are TRBV5-1 and TRBJ1-6; no clear D gene. The length of the CDR3 is 13 residues. Trimming removed 4 bases at V and 9 bases at J, with 11 bases between. Germline V gene data show CDR1 as SGHRS and CDR2 as YFSETQ. CDR3 region: CASSDNVASPLHF. In nucleotides, the CDR3 is TGCGCCAGCAGCGATAATGTGGCTTCACCCCTCCACTTT.

This clonotype was observed once. As DNA, the CDR3 is TGTGCCAGCTCAGAAAAACACAGGGTTAACTCCTACGAGCAGTACTTC. Its translation is CASSEKHRVNSYEQYF. The chain has TRBV18 and TRBJ2-7, with D perhaps TRBD1 (6 bases). CDR3 length equals 16 residues. Germline CDR1 and CDR2: KGHSH and LQKENI. Trimming shortened V by 5 bases and J by 0 bases, and 17 bases separated the two germline ends.

J is TRBJ2-5 and V is TRBV7-2; TRBD2 agrees at 13 bases. V was clipped by 5 bases and J by 5 bases; unmatched bases: 5. This CDR3 is 15 amino acids long. Germline V lookup: CDR1 SGHTA, CDR2 FQGNSA. Written as DNA, the CDR3 is TGTGCCAGCAGCGTTACTAGCGGGGGGGCCGAGACCCAGTACTTC. Protein product: CASSVTSGGAETQYF.

In this sample, this clonotype turned up a few times. The gene calls are TRBV4-1 and TRBJ1-5, with 9 bases fitting TRBD1. The CDR3 contains 16 residues. With 3 bases clipped from V and 2 bases from J, the junction kept 5 bases outside the gene matches. Germline CDR1 and CDR2: MGHRA and YSYEKL. The CDR3 loop is CASSHHTGGRNQPQHF. The CDR3 nucleotides are TGCGCCAGCAGCCACCACACAGGGGGCCGCAATCAGCCCCAGCATTTT.

The CDR3 protein is CASSLLGSNQPQHF. CDR3 nucleotides: TGTGCCAGCAGCTTGTTAGGGAGCAATCAGCCCCAGCATTTT. The chain is built from TRBV5-6 and TRBJ1-5; D gene ambiguous. Trimming stripped 1 base from V and 1 base from J, with 6 bases between. The germline V gene has CDR1 SGHDT and CDR2 YYEEEE. The CDR3 length is 14 residues.

V gene TRBV7-3 combines with J gene TRBJ2-2; D tentatively reads TRBD1 or TRBD2 (6 bases each). The CDR3 length is 15 residues. Trimming pared 3 bases from V and 5 bases from J, leaving 13 bases between. From germline, CDR1 is SGHTA and CDR2 FQGTGA. This CDR3 is CASSLSIGGTGELFF. As DNA, the CDR3 is TGTGCCAGCAGCTTGTCTATAGGGGGGACCGGGGAGCTGTTTTTT.

The chain uses TRBV10-2 and TRBJ1-1; TRBD1 matches at 8 bases. There are 14 residues in the CDR3. The J segment lost 7 bases and the V segment lost 0 bases, leaving 4 bases of the junction unmatched. CDR1 WSHSY and CDR2 SAAADI come from the germline V gene. DNA of the CDR3: TGCGCCAGCAGTGAGTCGACCGGGACAGGTGAAGCTTTCTTT. Translated: CASSESTGTGEAFF.

The chain employs TRBV7-2 and TRBJ2-4; D is ambiguous. Trimming took 2 bases from V and 0 from J, leaving 8 bases between them. The CDR3 extends over 15 amino acids. Germline CDR1 SGHTA, CDR2 FQGNSA. CDR3 nucleotides: TGTGCCAGCAGCTTAAAAAGCCTAGCCAAAAACATTCAGTACTTC. This sequence encodes CASSLKSLAKNIQYF.

This clonotype was observed a few times. This chain links TRBV6-2 or TRBV6-3 with TRBJ2-2; D unresolved. CDR3 length equals 13 residues. Germline V gene lookup returns CDR1 MNHEY and CDR2 SVGEGT. Deletions cut 2 bases from V and 7 bases from J, with 8 bases between. The CDR3 sequence is CASSYRYGGELFF. CDR3 DNA: TGTGCCAGCAGTTACCGTTATGGCGGGGAGCTGTTTTTT.

The chain joins TRBV7-9 to TRBJ2-5; TRBD1 matches 7 bases. V dropped 3 bases and J dropped 9; count of bases not matched to a gene: 1. Germline values: CDR1 SEHNR, CDR2 FQNEAQ (reference sequence). CDR3 size: 11 residues. The CDR3 DNA is TGTGCCAGCAGCTTTGGACAGGCCCAGTACTTC. Translated, it gives CASSFGQAQYF.

The chain joins TRBV7-2 to TRBJ1-2; D gene uncertain. The germline V gene encodes CDR1 SGHTA and CDR2 FQGNSA. V gave up 4 bases and J gave up 3 bases, with 12 bases separating them. This CDR3 has 14 amino acids. This CDR3 is CASSSGSGDYGYTF. The CDR3 DNA follows: TGTGCCAGCAGCTCGGGGTCAGGAGACTATGGCTACACCTTC. Full variable domain (missing parts from reference TRBV7-2 and TRBJ1-2): GAGVSQSPSNKVTEKGKDVELRCDPISGHTALYWYRQSLGQGLEFLIYFQGNSAPDKSGLPSDRFSAERTGGSVSTLTIQRTQQEDSAVYLCASSSGSGDYGYTFGSGTRLTVV.

The gene calls are TRBV12-3 or TRBV12-4 and TRBJ1-1; D is possibly TRBD1 (6 bases). The germline V and J ends were trimmed by 5 bases and 1 base, with 8 bases remaining between them. The CDR3 is 13 residues long. The CDR3 coding sequence is TGTGCCAGCAGTCGGACAGAGAACACTGAAGCTTTCTTT. It yields the protein CASSRTENTEAFF.

The chain employs TRBV2 and TRBJ1-4, with D uncertain. Germline lookup yields CDR1 SNHLY and CDR2 FYNNEI. Trimming pared 9 bases from V and 4 bases from J, leaving 6 bases between. CDR3 size: 11 residues. CDR3 bases: TGTGCCAGAAGTATTAATGAAAAACTGTTTTTT. Translating it yields CARSINEKLFF.

The V call is TRBV7-6, the J call TRBJ2-5; D is perhaps TRBD1 (6 bases). V was trimmed by 6 bases and J by 7 bases, leaving 24 bases between them. This CDR3 region has 16 residues. CDR1 is SGHVS, CDR2 FNYEAQ, per germline. The CDR3 reads CASRPSPGQGFVTQYF. The CDR3 DNA is TGTGCCAGCAGGCCTTCACCGGGACAAGGGTTCGTGACCCAGTACTTC.

This chain uses TRBV5-1 with TRBJ2-1, with TRBD1 identical over 8 bases. With 6 bases clipped from V and 6 bases from J, the junction kept 8 bases outside the gene matches. This CDR3 region has 14 residues. Germline V gives CDR1 SGHRS, CDR2 YFSETQ. The DNA for the CDR3 is TGCGCCAGCAAGGTAGGACAGGGCACCAATGAGCAGTTCTTC. Translating gives CASKVGQGTNEQFF. Full variable domain (outside the CDR3, taken from reference TRBV5-1 and TRBJ2-1): KAGVTQTPRYLIKTRGQQVTLSCSPISGHRSVSWYQQTPGQGLQFLFEYFSETQRNKGNFPGRFSGRQFSNSRSEMNVSTLELGDSALYLCASKVGQGTNEQFFGPGTRLTVL.

CDR3 amino acids: CASSLAAVTDTQYF. Here the CDR3 DNA reads TGTGCCAGCAGCTTAGCCGCAGTCACAGATACGCAGTATTTT. The chain links TRBV11-2 to TRBJ2-3; D remains unclear. V lost 1 base and J lost 2, with 7 bases in between. The germline CDR1 and CDR2 sequences are SGHAT and FQNNGV. The CDR3 totals 14 residues.

V usage is TRBV20-1 and J usage is TRBJ2-1; 10 nucleotides agree with TRBD2. J lost 10 bases, V lost 6 bases, and 9 bases had no gene match. The CDR3 length is 13 residues. CDR1 is DFQATT and CDR2 is SNEGSKA in the germline V gene (reference sequence). DNA of the CDR3: TGCAGTGCCCTCACTAGCGGGGAAGCGGAGCAGTTCTTC. Translating it yields CSALTSGEAEQFF.

This clonotype was counted only a few times. The chain combines TRBV6-2 or TRBV6-3 with TRBJ1-2; D call uncertain. Germline CDR1 and CDR2: MNHEY and SVGEGT. This CDR3 has 14 residues. V lost 7 bases and J 3 bases, leaving 15 bases between the germline ends. CDR3 sequence reads: CASTQAGAHYGYTF. The CDR3 region has the DNA TGTGCCAGCACTCAGGCCGGAGCTCACTATGGCTACACCTTC.

This clonotype was seen more than once but under ten times. The chain links TRBV18 to TRBJ2-7; TRBD1 matches 7 bases. The germline gives CDR1 KGHSH, CDR2 LQKENI. Trimming at V came to 4 bases and at J to 1 base, leaving 10 bases not matched to a gene. There are 16 residues in the CDR3. CDR3 loop: CASSHPDRQSSYEQYF. In DNA, the CDR3 is TGTGCCAGCTCACACCCGGACAGGCAAAGTTCCTACGAGCAGTACTTC.

The chain links TRBV10-3 to TRBJ2-3; 8 bases line up with TRBD2. Trimming took 8 bases from V and 1 from J; bases not matched to a gene: 8. The CDR3 sequence is 15 residues long. CDR1 ENHRY and CDR2 SYGVKD come from the germline V gene. CDR3 amino acids: CAIAPLAGGTDTQYF. The CDR3 DNA follows: TGTGCCATCGCCCCCCTAGCGGGCGGCACAGATACGCAGTATTTT.

This chain joins TRBV18 and TRBJ1-1, with D maybe TRBD1 (5 bases). Deletions cut 3 bases from V and 0 bases from J, with 17 bases between. The V gene's germline CDR1 is KGHSH and CDR2 LQKENI. The CDR3 length is 17 residues. The CDR3 region is CASSPLPLGGMNTEAFF. For the CDR3, the DNA is TGTGCCAGCTCACCTTTGCCATTGGGGGGTATGAACACTGAAGCTTTCTTT.

V gene TRBV4-3 combines with J gene TRBJ2-7; D perhaps matches TRBD1 (6 bases). The CDR3 is made up of 16 amino acids. Trimming left V 2 bases short and J 3 bases short, with 17 bases between. From germline, CDR1 is LGHNA and CDR2 YSLEER. The CDR3 region is CASSQSDRPINYEQYF. CDR3 coding DNA: TGCGCCAGCAGCCAATCCGACAGGCCTATAAACTACGAGCAGTACTTC.

The rearrangement joins TRBV20-1 to TRBJ2-2; unclear D gene. Germline CDR1 reads DFQATT; CDR2 reads SNEGSKA (reference sequence). V was shortened by 7 bases and J by 3 bases, with 12 bases between the two germline ends. CDR3 size: 13 residues. CDR3 in DNA: TGCAGTGGAACCCCGGACGACACCGGGGAGCTGTTTTTT. It yields the protein CSGTPDDTGELFF.

The chain uses TRBV6-2 or TRBV6-3 and TRBJ2-1, with D maybe TRBD1 (5 bases). CDR1 MNHEY and CDR2 SVGEGT come from the germline V gene. V was clipped by 0 bases and J by 8 bases, with 11 bases between them. This CDR3 comprises 14 residues. The chain's CDR3 is CASSYSSGLDEQFF. In DNA form, the CDR3 reads TGTGCCAGCAGTTACTCATCAGGGTTGGATGAGCAGTTCTTC.

The chain is built from TRBV5-1 and TRBJ2-5; 8 positions agree with TRBD1. The CDR3 runs to 15 residues. CDR1 SGHRS and CDR2 YFSETQ come from the germline V gene. V trimming: 4 bases; J trimming: 2 bases; junction bases outside the gene matches: 7. CDR3 coding DNA: TGCGCCAGCAGCACCGGACAGGGCCGGCAAGAGACCCAGTACTTC. Encoded protein: CASSTGQGRQETQYF.

Only a few counts were recorded for this clonotype. The chain recombines TRBV6-5 with TRBJ1-1; D ambiguous. Germline lookup yields CDR1 MNHEY and CDR2 SVGAGI. Trimming shortened V by 4 bases and J by 3 bases, and 15 bases separated the two germline ends. This CDR3 is 15 amino acids long. CDR3 loop: CASSLPPGLDTEAFF. In DNA, the CDR3 is TGTGCCAGCAGTTTACCTCCGGGGTTGGACACTGAAGCTTTCTTT.